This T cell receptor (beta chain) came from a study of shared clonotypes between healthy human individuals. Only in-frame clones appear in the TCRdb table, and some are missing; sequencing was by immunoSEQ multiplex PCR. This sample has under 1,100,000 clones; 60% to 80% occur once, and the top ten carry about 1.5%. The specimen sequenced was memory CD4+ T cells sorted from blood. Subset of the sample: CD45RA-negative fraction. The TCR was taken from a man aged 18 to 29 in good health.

The CDR3 DNA sequence: TGTGCCAGCAGTGAAGGACAGGCAACCAATCAGCCCCAGCATTTT. Translation gives CASSEGQATNQPQHF. This rearrangement joins TRBV25-1 to TRBJ1-5; 7 bases are a match to TRBD1. This CDR3 is built from 15 residues. Germline CDR1 and CDR2: MGHDK and SYGVNS. V lost 2 bases, J lost 3 bases, and 4 bases stayed unmatched.